These 32 T cell receptor beta chains came from one sample sequenced in a study of blood T cells in healthy people across ages. Next came a second PCR, run for about 7 to 12 cycles, which used a sample-barcoded 5' primer along with a J-beta primer mix. In TCRdb, the 5' RACE reads were re-called with MiXCR into one record per CDR3 protein. Among about 780,000 distinct CDR3 sequences listed, 35% to 60% were seen once. The sample was blood. The receptor source for this set is a man older than 75 in good health.

This chain uses TRBV11-3 with TRBJ2-7; D is undetermined. The CDR3 covers 13 residues. Germline V gives CDR1 SGHNT, CDR2 YENEEA. Trimming removed 11 bases at V and 2 bases at J, with 16 bases between. The CDR3 bases are TGTGCCGAAAATACCTGGTTCACCTACGAGCAGTACTTC. It specifies CAENTWFTYEQYF.

The chain employs TRBV27 and TRBJ2-1; TRBD2 agrees at 11 bases. J gave up 6 bases and V 6 bases, and 7 bases lay outside the gene matches. The V gene's germline CDR1 is MNHEY and CDR2 SMNVEV (reference sequence). The CDR3 sequence is 15 residues long. CDR3 in DNA: TGTGCCAGCAGCGATCTAGCGGGAGGCCGCAATGAGCAGTTCTTC. Amino acid sequence: CASSDLAGGRNEQFF.

The chain has TRBV25-1 and TRBJ2-1; 8 positions match TRBD1. Germline V gene sequence: CDR1 MGHDK, CDR2 SYGVNS. V shed 6 bases, J shed 13 bases, and the junction held 5 bases outside the gene matches. The CDR3 has 11 residues. In DNA, the CDR3 is TGTGCCAGCAGCGATGGACAGGGCCAGTTCTTC. It specifies CASSDGQGQFF.

This rearrangement joins TRBV28 to TRBJ2-1, with 7 bases matching TRBD1. Trimming took 6 bases from V and 4 from J; bases not matched to a gene: 9. The germline V gene encodes CDR1 MDHEN and CDR2 SYDVKM. This CDR3 contains 15 residues. CDR3 bases: TGTGCCAGCAGCCCTGACAGGGTGGGGTACAATGAGCAGTTCTTC. Encoded protein: CASSPDRVGYNEQFF.

This clonotype was counted at least ten times. The chain recombines TRBV7-2 with TRBJ2-5; D may be TRBD1 (5 bases). The germline V gene has CDR1 SGHTA and CDR2 FQGNSA. V gave up 5 bases and J gave up 5 bases, with 15 bases separating them. CDR3 length: 14 residues. CDR3: CASSARRGSETQYF. The CDR3 DNA follows: TGTGCCAGCAGCGCCCGAAGGGGTAGCGAGACCCAGTACTTC.

The chain employs TRBV6-5 and TRBJ2-7; the match to TRBD1 covers 9 bases. The germline V gene encodes CDR1 MNHEY and CDR2 SVGAGI. V dropped 6 bases and J dropped 0; count of bases not matched to a gene: 9. The CDR3 loop spans 16 amino acids. In DNA form, the CDR3 reads TGTGCCAGCAGGCCCGCCCCACAGGGGGCCTCCTACGAGCAGTACTTC. As protein: CASRPAPQGASYEQYF.

This clonotype has a handful of counts. This could be a read error, since a much larger clone is one nucleotide away. This sequence joins TRBV11-2 and TRBJ2-7, with 12 bases identical to TRBD2. The CDR3 totals 14 residues. Germline lookup yields CDR1 SGHAT and CDR2 FQNNGV. Losses at the gene ends were 4 bases for V and 5 bases for J; bases not matched to a gene: 3. The CDR3, as DNA: TGTGCCAGCAGCTCGACTAGCGGGAGAAACGAGCAGTACTTC. As protein: CASSSTSGRNEQYF. The variable domain in full, completed from reference TRBV11-2 and TRBJ2-7, reads EAGVAQSPRYKIIEKRQSVAFWCNPISGHATLYWYQQILGQGPKLLIQFQNNGVVDDSQLPKDRFSAERLKGVDSTLKIQPAKLEDSAVYLCASSSTSGRNEQYFGPGTRLTVT.

This clonotype was found a few times. The chain combines TRBV21-1 with TRBJ1-6; the D segment call TRBD1 is taken from the table without a DNA check. TRBV21-1 is a listed pseudogene. The CDR3 sequence is 18 residues long. As DNA, the CDR3 is TGTGCCAGCAGCAAAGGGGGGACAGCAGACTCCTATAATTCACCCCTCCACTTT. It translates to CASSKGGTADSYNSPLHF.

V and J are TRBV14 and TRBJ2-7; TRBD1 might be the D (6 bases). This CDR3 region has 13 residues. The ends were cut back, 1 base at V and 6 bases at J, with 10 bases in the middle. The V gene's germline CDR1 is SGHDN and CDR2 FVKESK. CDR3 amino acids: CASSQVTGGEQYF. The CDR3 nucleotides read TGTGCCAGCAGCCAAGTGACAGGTGGCGAGCAGTACTTC. The full variable domain, completed using reference TRBV14 and TRBJ2-7, is EAGVTQFPSHSVIEKGQTVTLRCDPISGHDNLYWYRRVMGKEIKFLLHFVKESKQDESGMPNNRFLAERTGGTYSTLKVQPAELEDSGVYFCASSQVTGGEQYFGPGTRLTVT.

Note on this clonotype: A read error is possible here, since a much larger clone lies one base away. V is TRBV7-2 and J is TRBJ2-3; D may be TRBD2 (5 bases). From germline, CDR1 is SGHTA and CDR2 FQGNSA. The CDR3 has 15 amino acids. The CDR3 loop reads CASSLVGGRVDAQYF. The CDR3 nucleotides read TGTGCCAGCAGCTTAGTAGGTGGGAGAGTAGATGCGCAGTATTTT.

This clonotype has a handful of counts. The rearrangement links TRBV11-3 to TRBJ2-3; TRBD1 matches at 9 bases. Looked up from germline, CDR1 is SGHNT and CDR2 is YENEEA. The V gene end was trimmed by 4 bases and the J gene end by 6 bases; junction bases not matched to a gene: 8. This CDR3 region has 15 residues. CDR3 DNA: TGTGCCAGCAGCTACCGACAGGGGGTAATGGATACGCAGTATTTT. Protein sequence: CASSYRQGVMDTQYF.

The chain uses TRBV20-1 and TRBJ2-1, with TRBD2 matching over 8 bases. The junction had 5 bases not matched to a gene; V was cut back by 4 bases and J by 0 bases. Germline CDR1 DFQATT, CDR2 SNEGSKA (reference sequence). The CDR3 has 15 residues. In nucleotides, the CDR3 is TGCAGTGCTAACCGGGGGGGGACCTCCTACAATGAGCAGTTCTTC. Amino acids: CSANRGGTSYNEQFF.

The V and J genes are TRBV29-1 and TRBJ2-1; D remains unclear. Per the germline V gene, CDR1 is SQVTM and CDR2 is ANQGSEA. With 3 bases removed from V and 2 bases from J, the gap between germline ends came to 2 bases. CDR3 length equals 11 residues. The CDR3 region is CSVDAYNEQFF. CDR3 bases: TGCAGCGTTGATGCCTACAATGAGCAGTTCTTC.

The chain carries TRBV20-1 and TRBJ2-7; D is undetermined. The CDR3 is 13 residues long. Deletions cut 5 bases from V and 0 bases from J, with 11 bases between. Looked up from germline, CDR1 is DFQATT and CDR2 is SNEGSKA (reference sequence). CDR3 nucleotides: TGCAGTGCTCCAACCCCTGACTCCTACGAGCAGTACTTC. Translating gives CSAPTPDSYEQYF.

Details on this clonotype: Possible read error: a much larger clone is one base away. The chain uses TRBV12-3 or TRBV12-4 and TRBJ2-5; no clear D. The J call may be wrong; the DNA end is better matched by TRBJ2-7. The CDR3 consists of 14 residues. CDR3 nucleotide sequence: TGTGCCAGCATTTTAGACGGTACTTTTGACGAGCAGTACTTC. Translated: CASILDGTFDEQYF.

This chain joins TRBV20-1 and TRBJ2-1, with 10 bases fitting TRBD2. J was trimmed by 0 bases and V by 5 bases; bases with no gene match: 4. CDR1 and CDR2 (germline): DFQATT, SNEGSKA (reference sequence). This CDR3 is built from 15 residues. The CDR3 nucleotides are TGCAGTGCTTCTAGCGGGGGCCTCTCCTACAATGAGCAGTTCTTC. As protein: CSASSGGLSYNEQFF.

J is TRBJ2-1 and V is TRBV29-1, with 12 bases lining up with TRBD2. CDR1 SQVTM and CDR2 ANQGSEA come from the germline V gene. With V trimmed by 2 bases and J by 7 bases, 6 bases remained unmatched. This CDR3 has 15 residues. The CDR3 is CSVEPLAGGLNEQFF. The CDR3 DNA reads TGCAGCGTTGAACCTCTAGCGGGAGGGCTGAATGAGCAGTTCTTC.

The chain carries TRBV20-1 and TRBJ2-5; tentatively, D is TRBD1 (6 bases). CDR3 size: 15 residues. Germline V gene lookup returns CDR1 DFQATT and CDR2 SNEGSKA (reference sequence). Trimming took 1 base from V and 11 from J, leaving 23 bases between them. CDR3 region: CSARVGQNPSYVQYF. CDR3 DNA sequence: TGCAGTGCTAGAGTCGGACAGAATCCGTCCTACGTGCAGTACTTC.

The rearrangement uses TRBV6-6 and TRBJ1-6; TRBD1 might be the D (6 bases). The germline V and J ends were trimmed by 8 bases and 6 bases, with 11 bases remaining between them. The CDR3 consists of 13 residues. Germline CDR1 and CDR2: MNHNY and SVGAGI (reference sequence). CDR3 DNA sequence: TGTGCCAGCGGGGGCCGCCTTAATTCACCCCTCCACTTT. It encodes CASGGRLNSPLHF.

The chain joins TRBV10-3 to TRBJ2-3, with D unresolved. Germline V gene data show CDR1 as ENHRY and CDR2 as SYGVKD. This CDR3 has 15 residues. V lost 3 bases to trimming and J lost 0 bases, with 10 bases between them. The chain's CDR3 is CAISDATKSTDTQYF. In DNA form, the CDR3 reads TGTGCCATCAGTGATGCGACAAAAAGCACAGATACGCAGTATTTT.

This clonotype was counted only a few times. The chain is built from TRBV20-1 and TRBJ2-1; 12 nucleotides match TRBD2. The CDR3 covers 16 residues. V lost 6 bases, J lost 3 bases, and 9 bases stayed unmatched. Germline CDR1 reads DFQATT; CDR2 reads SNEGSKA (reference sequence). The CDR3 loop is CSAVKLAGGLYNEQFF. The CDR3 region has the DNA TGCAGTGCAGTCAAACTAGCGGGAGGACTCTACAATGAGCAGTTCTTC.

The rearrangement links TRBV12-3 or TRBV12-4 to TRBJ2-7; D perhaps matches TRBD2 (5 bases). Trimming pared 8 bases from V and 9 bases from J, leaving 20 bases between. The CDR3 is 13 residues long. The CDR3 region has the DNA TGTGCCAGCTCTACCGGGATCACCTCCGGGCAGTACTTC. Translated: CASSTGITSGQYF.

The V and J genes are TRBV6-1 and TRBJ2-5; a weak D match, TRBD2 (6 bases). Germline V CDR1 and CDR2: MNHNS, SASEGT. The CDR3 loop spans 15 amino acids. The germline V and J ends were trimmed by 7 bases and 3 bases, with 18 bases remaining between them. CDR3 nucleotides: TGTGCCAGCACCAGAAGTCTAGCGCGGGAAGAGACCCAGTACTTC. It codes for CASTRSLAREETQYF.

The rearrangement links TRBV10-3 to TRBJ2-3; 12 bases agree with TRBD1. V shed 8 bases, J shed 4 bases, and the junction held 4 bases outside the gene matches. The CDR3 runs 14 residues. Germline V gene sequence: CDR1 ENHRY, CDR2 SYGVKD. Here the CDR3 DNA reads TGTGCCATCTGGGACAGGGGGCGTGCAGATACGCAGTATTTT. Translated: CAIWDRGRADTQYF.

The gene calls are TRBV20-1 and TRBJ2-7; D tentatively reads TRBD1 or TRBD2 (7 bases each). Trimming stripped 6 bases from V and 3 bases from J, with 15 bases between. This CDR3 is 13 amino acids long. CDR1 and CDR2 from the germline V gene are DFQATT and SNEGSKA (reference sequence). The CDR3 DNA is TGCAGTGCCAGGGGGGGATCTATCTACGAGCAGTACTTC. It encodes CSARGGSIYEQYF.

V gene TRBV7-9 combines with J gene TRBJ2-7, with D perhaps matching TRBD1 (6 bases). The germline V gene encodes CDR1 SEHNR and CDR2 FQNEAQ (reference sequence). V was trimmed by 5 bases and J by 2 bases, leaving 16 bases between them. CDR3 length equals 15 residues. The CDR3 reads CASSPHMDRAYEQYF. The CDR3 region has the DNA TGTGCCAGCAGCCCCCATATGGACAGAGCCTACGAGCAGTACTTC.

The V and J genes are TRBV7-8 and TRBJ2-3; D is unresolved. Germline assignment: CDR1 SGHVS and CDR2 FQNEAQ. The CDR3 is 13 residues long. V lost 1 base and J lost 6, with 8 bases in between. In DNA, the CDR3 is TGTGCCAGCAGCTTAGTAGAGTGGGATACGCAGTATTTT. This translates into CASSLVEWDTQYF.

This rearrangement joins TRBV7-2 to TRBJ1-5, with D uncertain. CDR3 size: 14 residues. Trimming took 5 bases from V and 2 from J, leaving 10 bases between them. The germline CDR1 and CDR2 sequences are SGHTA and FQGNSA. In nucleotides, the CDR3 is TGTGCCAGCAGCCCAGGCCGGGGCAATCAGCCCCAGCATTTT. Protein product: CASSPGRGNQPQHF.

The rearrangement links TRBV3-1 to TRBJ2-3; 9 nucleotides align to TRBD1. From germline, CDR1 is LGHDT and CDR2 YNNKEL (reference sequence). J was trimmed by 5 bases and V by 4 bases; bases with no gene match: 13. This CDR3 region has 17 residues. The CDR3 is CASSPRTGNRGLDTQYF. For the CDR3, the DNA is TGTGCCAGCAGCCCTCGAACTGGGAACAGGGGGCTAGATACGCAGTATTTT.

J is TRBJ2-5 and V is TRBV20-1; a possible D gene is TRBD1 (6 bases). V lost 5 bases and J lost 11, with 12 bases in between. The CDR3 totals 10 residues. CDR1 and CDR2 from the germline V gene are DFQATT and SNEGSKA (reference sequence). As DNA, the CDR3 is TGCAGTGCTGCCAGGGGTGAGCAGTACTTC. This codes for CSAARGEQYF.

This chain uses TRBV4-3 with TRBJ2-1; 7 nucleotides line up with TRBD2. The CDR3 runs to 15 residues. J lost 8 bases, V lost 4 bases, and 11 bases had no gene match. CDR1 is LGHNA, CDR2 YSLEER, per germline. In DNA, the CDR3 is TGCGCCAGCAGCCCCCGACTAGCAGTTTCGCATGAGCAGTTCTTC. Translated: CASSPRLAVSHEQFF.

The chain links TRBV7-3 to TRBJ2-7, with 13 bases lining up with TRBD2. The J segment lost 7 bases and the V segment lost 5 bases, leaving 8 bases of the junction unmatched. From germline, CDR1 is SGHTA and CDR2 FQGTGA. The CDR3 runs to 15 residues. This CDR3 is CASSLWTSGREEQYF. In DNA, the CDR3 is TGTGCCAGCAGCCTCTGGACTAGCGGGAGAGAAGAGCAGTACTTC.